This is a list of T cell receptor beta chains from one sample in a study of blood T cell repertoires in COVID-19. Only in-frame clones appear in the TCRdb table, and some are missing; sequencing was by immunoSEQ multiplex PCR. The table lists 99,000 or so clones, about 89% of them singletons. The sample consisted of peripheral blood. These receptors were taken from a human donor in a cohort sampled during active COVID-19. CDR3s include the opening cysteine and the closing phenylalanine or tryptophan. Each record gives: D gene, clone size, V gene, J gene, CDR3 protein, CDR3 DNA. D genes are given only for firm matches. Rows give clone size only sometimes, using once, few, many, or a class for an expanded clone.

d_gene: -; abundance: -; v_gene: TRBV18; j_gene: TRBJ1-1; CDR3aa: CASSPDGGRAFF; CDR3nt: TGTGCCAGCTCACCCGACGGGGGTAGGGCTTTCTTT
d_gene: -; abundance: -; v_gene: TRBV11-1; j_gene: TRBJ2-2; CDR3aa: CASSLLYSHTGELFF; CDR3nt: TGTGCCAGCAGCTTATTGTATAGCCACACCGGGGAGCTGTTTTTT
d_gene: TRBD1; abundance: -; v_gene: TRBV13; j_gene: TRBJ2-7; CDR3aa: CASSSHKTGFTYEQYF; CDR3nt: TGTGCCAGCAGCTCACACAAGACAGGGTTTACCTACGAGCAGTACTTC
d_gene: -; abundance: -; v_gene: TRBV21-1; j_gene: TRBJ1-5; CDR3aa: CASRGRGRGQPQHF; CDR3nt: TGTGCCAGCAGAGGCAGGGGGCGAGGTCAGCCCCAGCATTTT
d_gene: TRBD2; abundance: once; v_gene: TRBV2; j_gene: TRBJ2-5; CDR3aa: CASRETSGGTGAQYF; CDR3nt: TGTGCCAGCAGGGAAACTAGCGGGGGGACGGGGGCCCAGTACTTC
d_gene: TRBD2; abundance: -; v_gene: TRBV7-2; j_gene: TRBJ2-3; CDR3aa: CASSFLAVTDTQYF; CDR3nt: TGTGCCAGCAGCTTCCTAGCGGTCACAGATACGCAGTATTTT
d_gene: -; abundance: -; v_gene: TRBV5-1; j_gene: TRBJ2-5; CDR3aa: CASSLRRQPGETQYF; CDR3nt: TGCGCCAGCAGCTTGCGGCGACAGCCGGGAGAGACCCAGTACTTC
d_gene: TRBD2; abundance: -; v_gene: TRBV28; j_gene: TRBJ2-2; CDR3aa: CASSLVGGGAPGELFF; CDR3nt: TGTGCCAGCAGTTTAGTCGGCGGGGGGGCCCCCGGGGAGCTGTTTTTT
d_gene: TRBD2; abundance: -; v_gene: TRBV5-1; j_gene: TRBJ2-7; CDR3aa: CASSLVGGNYEQYF; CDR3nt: TGCGCCAGCAGCTTGGTGGGGGGGAACTACGAGCAGTACTTC
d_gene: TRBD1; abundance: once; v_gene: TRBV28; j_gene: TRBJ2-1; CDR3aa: CASSLWGQGTYNEQFF; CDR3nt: TGTGCCAGCAGTTTATGGGGACAGGGCACCTACAATGAGCAGTTCTTC
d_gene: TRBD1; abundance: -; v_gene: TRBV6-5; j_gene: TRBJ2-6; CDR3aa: CASRTGGAGANVLTF; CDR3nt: TGTGCCAGCAGAACAGGGGGCGCTGGGGCCAACGTCCTGACTTTC
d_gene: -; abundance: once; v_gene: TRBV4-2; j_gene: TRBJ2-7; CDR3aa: CASSQEHAVPTYEQYF; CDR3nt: TGTGCCAGCAGCCAAGAGCACGCGGTACCCACCTACGAGCAGTACTTC
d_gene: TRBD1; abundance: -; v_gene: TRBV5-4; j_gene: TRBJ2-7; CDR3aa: CASSLYGDRVFEQYF; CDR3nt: TGTGCCAGCAGCCTGTATGGGGACAGGGTTTTCGAGCAGTACTTC
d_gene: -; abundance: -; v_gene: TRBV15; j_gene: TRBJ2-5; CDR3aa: CATSIGRLVKYQETQYF; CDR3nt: TGTGCCACCAGCATAGGGAGACTAGTGAAGTACCAAGAGACCCAGTACTTC
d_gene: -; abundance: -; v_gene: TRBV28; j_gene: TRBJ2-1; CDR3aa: CASSFDRSSYNEQFF; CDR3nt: TGTGCCAGCAGTTTCGACAGGAGCTCCTACAATGAGCAGTTCTTC
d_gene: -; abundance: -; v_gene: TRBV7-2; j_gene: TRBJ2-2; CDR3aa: CASSLAAGSYTGELFF; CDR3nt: TGTGCCAGCAGCTTAGCTGCGGGGTCCTACACCGGGGAGCTGTTTTTT
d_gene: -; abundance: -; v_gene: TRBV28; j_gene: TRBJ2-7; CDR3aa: CASRNPRTYEQYF; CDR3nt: TGTGCCAGCAGAAACCCTAGGACCTACGAGCAGTACTTC
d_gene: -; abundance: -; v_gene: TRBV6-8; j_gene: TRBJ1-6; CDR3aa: CASRAGDSPLHF; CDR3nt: TGTGCCAGCAGGGCAGGGGATTCACCCCTCCACTTT
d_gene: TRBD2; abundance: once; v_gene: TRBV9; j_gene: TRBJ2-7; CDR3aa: CASRAPHWGGSSYEQYF; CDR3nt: TGTGCCAGCAGGGCCCCGCACTGGGGGGGGAGCTCCTACGAGCAGTACTTC
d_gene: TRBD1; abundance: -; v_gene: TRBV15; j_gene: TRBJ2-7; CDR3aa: CATSLGQGVYEQYF; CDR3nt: TGTGCCACCAGCCTTGGACAGGGTGTTTACGAGCAGTACTTC
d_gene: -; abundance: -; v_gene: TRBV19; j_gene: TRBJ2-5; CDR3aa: CASSIAQLQETQYF; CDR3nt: TGTGCCAGTAGTATAGCACAGCTCCAAGAGACCCAGTACTTC
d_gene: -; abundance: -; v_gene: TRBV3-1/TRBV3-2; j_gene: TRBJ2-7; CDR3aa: CASSQGGEQYF; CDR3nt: TGTGCCAGCAGCCAAGGAGGGGAGCAGTACTTC
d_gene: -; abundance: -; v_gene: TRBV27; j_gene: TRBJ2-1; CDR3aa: CASSFGATNEQFF; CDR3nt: TGTGCCAGCAGTTTTGGGGCGACCAATGAGCAGTTCTTC
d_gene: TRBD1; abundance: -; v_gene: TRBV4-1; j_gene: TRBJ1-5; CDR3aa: CASSHPGQGRQPQHF; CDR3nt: TGCGCCAGCAGCCACCCGGGACAGGGCCGTCAGCCCCAGCATTTT
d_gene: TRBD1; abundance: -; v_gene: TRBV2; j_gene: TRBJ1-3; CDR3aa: CASRGTVLYTIYF; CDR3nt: TGTGCCAGCAGGGGGACAGTCCTCTACACCATATATTTT